A single TCR beta chain is shown here with its context. Only in-frame clones appear in the TCRdb table, and some are missing; sequencing was by immunoSEQ multiplex PCR. The repertoire holds about 75,000 clones, with 75% to 95% as singletons. The sample belongs to a study of T cell changes during pregnancy in multiple sclerosis. V dropped 6 bases and J dropped 5 bases, with 7 bases sitting between them. Germline-derived CDR1 and CDR2 are MDHEN and SYDVKM. This CDR3 has 11 amino acids. The specimen was CD4+ T cells from peripheral blood mononuclear cells, collected before pregnancy. This clonotype originated in a female donor with multiple sclerosis, enrolled in a pregnancy study. The chain employs TRBV28 and TRBJ1-2; D gene uncertain. Written as DNA, the CDR3 is TGTGCCAGCAGCTCTACTTATGGCTACACCTTC. Protein sequence: CASSSTYGYTF.